Listed below are T cell receptor beta chains from one sample, sequenced in a study of radiotherapy plus CTLA-4 blockade in lung cancer. TCRdb's table, derived via immunoSEQ multiplex PCR, lists solely in-frame clones and lacks some. The repertoire holds about 72,000 clones, with roughly 75% as singletons. The starting material was peripheral blood, obtained from a patient treated with radiotherapy plus ipilimumab. The source is a human donor with non-small cell lung cancer who had a complete response to radiotherapy plus ipilimumab. Each CDR3 is given with its conserved first and last residue. The D gene is left open where the match is weak. Size is stated for part of the rows, as once, few or many counts, or as a class when the clone is expanded.

>TRBJ1-1|.|14|TRBV11-3|.
CASSPSTTSTEAFF
>TRBJ1-1|few|14|TRBV14|.
CASSPPWEGTEAFF
>TRBJ2-5|.|15|TRBV18|.
CASSPMGTREETQYF
>TRBJ1-2|.|11|TRBV6-6|.
CATRQDYGYTF
>TRBJ2-5|.|14|TRBV2|TRBD2
CARPGGAFQETQYF
>TRBJ2-1|.|14|TRBV4-1|.
CASSPPTGYNEQFF
>TRBJ2-2|few|15|TRBV7-2|.
CASSFSGTNTGELFF
>TRBJ1-5|once|14|TRBV6-6|TRBD1
CASSYGQGGQPQHF
>TRBJ2-7|few|16|TRBV7-2|TRBD2
CASSRTGLQLSYEQYF
>TRBJ1-2|.|13|TRBV5-6|TRBD1
CASSRDRGLGYTF
>TRBJ1-2|once|15|TRBV2|TRBD1
CASSERGQGRNGYTF
>TRBJ2-6|.|16|TRBV18|.
CASSPPASSGANVLTF
>TRBJ2-1|.|17|TRBV21-1|.
CASSKEETDSTHNEQFF